This TCR beta chain was found in a study of tumor and adjacent non-tumor tissue in lung cancer. Across the study: Aged about 31 to 80 years, patients included about 11 men and a handful of women with stage I to III disease.

The template was RNA from unsorted bulk tissue. The normal lung tissue was taken more than 3 cm from the tumor edge. A modified ARM-PCR protocol with three rounds of nested PCR amplified TCRbeta. Via MiXCR, TCRdb re-called the multiplex PCR reads, giving one row per CDR3 protein. Of 98,000 or so distinct CDR3 sequences in the sample, 80% are singletons; the top ten hold 30%. Overall study results and limits: Patients with more diverse tumor TCRs had worse survival. In normal lung, the top 100 clones were significantly more dominant than in tumor.

Details on this clonotype: Its antigen is unknown. The germline gene is not matched at one end of the junction; a read error may be the cause.

The sequence derives from a man between 60 and 75 years old with small cell lung cancer. Material for sequencing was distant non-tumor lung tissue.

The CDR3 spells CAGSQVAGYGYTF. In DNA form, the CDR3 reads TGCGCCGGCAGCCAAGTAGCTGGTTATGGCTACACCTTC. This chain connects TRBV4-1 to TRBJ1-2; D is uncertain. The CDR3 loop spans 13 amino acids. The germline gives CDR1 MGHRA, CDR2 YSYEKL.